These T cell receptor beta chains were read from a single sample in a study of T cell responses to AZD1222 COVID-19 vaccine. Sequenced by immunoSEQ multiplex PCR; TCRdb stores in-frame clones only, minus some. Here the sample spans some 140,000 clones, 80% to 95% being singletons. The sample here was peripheral blood, taken on day 0 of AZD1222 vaccination. Receptor source: an adult in good health. Both conserved end residues are part of each CDR3.

TRBJ2-1	TRBV9	CASSSPPGAGEMDEQFF
TRBJ1-4	TRBV19	CASSRDSSSNEKLFF
TRBJ1-1	TRBV6-1	CASSEYASRLTEAFF
TRBJ2-6	TRBV14	CASSPTQGMSSGANVLTF
TRBJ1-2	TRBV7-3	CASSSNGFYTF
TRBJ1-2	TRBV28	CASSLPGQGSDSYGYTF
TRBJ2-7	TRBV11-2	CASSNDRAEQYF
TRBJ2-5	TRBV11-1	CASSLEVQETQYF
TRBJ1-2	TRBV7-9	CASSLPGTGGYGYTF
TRBJ1-2	TRBV5-1	CASTRGYTF
TRBJ2-7	TRBV21-1	CAFLLGDTYEQYF
TRBJ1-1	TRBV7-2	CASSLGRSRDTEAFF